One and the same sample provided the 32 T cell receptor beta chains below, sequenced in a study of T cell responses to AZD1222 COVID-19 vaccine. Libraries were prepared by immunoSEQ multiplex PCR; TCRdb keeps only in-frame clonotypes and omits some of them. The profile shows some 150,000 clones, around 90% of them singletons. Sequenced material: peripheral blood, taken on day 0 of AZD1222 vaccination. Every receptor here comes from an adult in good health.

The rearrangement links TRBV15 to TRBJ1-1; D is unclear. The germline gives CDR1 LNHNV, CDR2 YYDKDF (reference sequence). The CDR3 has 12 residues. V was trimmed by 5 bases and J by 13 bases, leaving 17 bases between them. The CDR3 coding sequence is TGTGCCACCAGCTCCCCGGGCCTTAAGGTTTTCTTT. It codes for CATSSPGLKVFF.

The chain employs TRBV15 and TRBJ1-3; D not certain. This CDR3 contains 17 residues. CDR1 is LNHNV, CDR2 YYDKDF, per germline (reference sequence). V lost 0 bases, J lost 0 bases, and 12 bases lay in between. The CDR3 protein is CATSRDLSVTSGNTIYF. In DNA form, the CDR3 reads TGTGCCACCAGCAGAGATCTGTCGGTGACCTCTGGAAACACCATATATTTT.

The chain employs TRBV4-3 and TRBJ1-3; D is unresolved. V lost 1 base and J 4 bases, leaving 8 bases between the germline ends. Germline CDR1 is LGHNA and CDR2 is YSLEER. The length of the CDR3 is 14 residues. CDR3 nucleotide sequence: TGCGCCAGCAGCCAAGTCCTTCAGGGAAACACCATATATTTT. Encoded protein: CASSQVLQGNTIYF.

This chain joins TRBV4-3 and TRBJ2-3; 9 bases match TRBD1. CDR3 length: 15 amino acids. Germline values: CDR1 LGHNA, CDR2 YSLEER. V shed 0 bases, J shed 5 bases, and the junction held 3 bases outside the gene matches. CDR3 sequence: CASSQDGQGKDTQYF. CDR3 nucleotide sequence: TGCGCCAGCAGCCAAGATGGACAGGGGAAAGATACGCAGTATTTT.

The CDR3, as DNA: TGTGCCAGCAGGCGCACCTCAGGGTCCGGGGAGCTGTTTTTT. Protein: CASRRTSGSGELFF. This chain links TRBV6-5 with TRBJ2-2; D perhaps matches TRBD1 (5 bases). Germline CDR1 reads MNHEY; CDR2 reads SVGAGI. The germline V and J ends were trimmed by 6 bases and 6 bases, with 14 bases remaining between them. The CDR3 covers 14 residues.

V usage is TRBV5-1 and J usage is TRBJ2-7; 7 nucleotides align to TRBD1. In germline, CDR1 is SGHRS, CDR2 YFSETQ. The CDR3 length is 14 residues. After removal of 3 bases from V and 2 bases from J, the junction contained 5 bases not matched to a gene. The CDR3 DNA follows: TGCGCCAGCAGCTCCGGACAGGCCGCCTACGAGCAGTACTTC. It encodes CASSSGQAAYEQYF.

CDR3 sequence (DNA): TGTGCCAGTAGTTCGACCGGGACAGGGTTAACGGTAGGCACTGAAGCTTTCTTT. The encoded protein is CASSSTGTGLTVGTEAFF. The chain couples TRBV19 to TRBJ1-1; 9 bases line up with TRBD1. Germline lookup yields CDR1 LNHDA and CDR2 SQIVND (reference sequence). Trimming removed 5 bases from V and 4 bases from J; junction bases left unmatched: 17. This CDR3 has 18 amino acids.

This chain uses TRBV27 with TRBJ2-7, with TRBD2 as a possible D gene (6 bases). Trimming removed 3 bases at V and 2 bases at J, with 14 bases between. Germline V gives CDR1 MNHEY, CDR2 SMNVEV (reference sequence). The CDR3 has 15 amino acids. CDR3 loop: CASSFGSGGTYEQYF. The CDR3 coding sequence is TGTGCCAGCAGTTTCGGATCGGGCGGGACCTACGAGCAGTACTTC.

The J gene is TRBJ2-2, the V gene TRBV6-2 or TRBV6-3; 7 bases agree with TRBD1. The ends lost 3 bases at V and 0 bases at J; junction bases unmatched: 4. This CDR3 contains 16 residues. Germline V gene sequence: CDR1 MNHEY, CDR2 SVGEGT. The DNA for the CDR3 is TGTGCCAGCAGTTATGACAGGGCAGCGAACACCGGGGAGCTGTTTTTT. Translated: CASSYDRAANTGELFF.

This chain joins TRBV18 and TRBJ1-5; D ambiguous. Trimming took 2 bases from V and 6 from J, leaving 8 bases between them. Germline V gene sequence: CDR1 KGHSH, CDR2 LQKENI. The CDR3 extends over 13 amino acids. CDR3 coding DNA: TGTGCCAGCTCACCAGGGGTCACTCAGCCCCAGCATTTT. It specifies CASSPGVTQPQHF.

This clone has a handful of counts. The chain uses TRBV5-1 and TRBJ1-6, with unresolved D. Germline V lookup: CDR1 SGHRS, CDR2 YFSETQ. V lost 4 bases, J lost 0 bases, and 8 bases lay in between. CDR3 length equals 15 residues. CDR3 loop: CASSPDNSYNSPLHF. For the CDR3, the DNA is TGCGCCAGCAGCCCCGACAACTCCTATAATTCACCCCTCCACTTT.

V and J are TRBV7-2 and TRBJ2-3, with 8 bases lining up with TRBD2. This CDR3 spans 17 amino acids. Trimming cost V 3 bases and J 3 bases; bases outside gene matches: 11. Germline V lookup: CDR1 SGHTA, CDR2 FQGNSA. The CDR3 bases are TGTGCCAGCAGCTTCGGGACTAGTCTCGGGAGTACAGATACGCAGTATTTT. This encodes CASSFGTSLGSTDTQYF.

J is TRBJ2-5 and V is TRBV25-1; 8 positions agree with TRBD1. This CDR3 is built from 15 residues. The V gene's germline CDR1 is MGHDK and CDR2 SYGVNS. Trimming cost V 1 base and J 5 bases; bases outside gene matches: 6. DNA for the CDR3: TGTGCCAGCAGTGAATCCCAGGGGGCGGCGGAGACCCAGTACTTC. As protein: CASSESQGAAETQYF.

The chain is built from TRBV29-1 and TRBJ2-1, with D maybe TRBD1 (6 bases). CDR1 is SQVTM, CDR2 ANQGSEA, per germline. CDR3 length: 13 residues. Trimming took 3 bases from V and 4 from J, leaving 10 bases between them. CDR3 residues: CSVDRGQYNEQFF. The CDR3, as DNA: TGCAGCGTTGACAGGGGTCAGTACAATGAGCAGTTCTTC.

Turning to this clone: A junction end diverges from the germline sequence, so it may reflect a read error. This rearrangement joins TRBV7-3 to TRBJ1-1, with D possibly TRBD1 on 5 matching bases. The CDR3 extends over 13 amino acids. CDR1 is SGHTA and CDR2 is FQGTGA in the germline V gene. The DNA of the CDR3 is TGTGCCAGCAGCGTAACTTATGGGACCGAAGCTTTCTTT. It yields the protein CASSVTYGTEAFF.

A single count supports this clone. The genes are TRBV19 and TRBJ1-2; D ambiguous. CDR1 LNHDA and CDR2 SQIVND come from the germline V gene (reference sequence). V dropped 4 bases and J dropped 8 bases, with 26 bases sitting between them. The CDR3 runs 17 residues. CDR3 in DNA: TGTGCCAGTAGTAATCCCGCGCGACGGAGTTCACCGGGGGGCTACACCTTC. Protein sequence: CASSNPARRSSPGGYTF.

In this sample, this clone turned up once. The chain is built from TRBV5-1 and TRBJ2-7; a weak D match, TRBD2 (5 bases). The CDR3 covers 14 residues. Germline V gene lookup returns CDR1 SGHRS and CDR2 YFSETQ. Trimming removed 5 bases at V and 0 bases at J, with 12 bases between. CDR3 region: CASSPGLPSYEQYF. The CDR3 DNA follows: TGCGCCAGCAGTCCTGGACTCCCCTCCTACGAGCAGTACTTC.

This clone was seen many times. The sample contains more than one DNA sequence encoding this CDR3. The chain employs TRBV7-9 and TRBJ1-5; D not resolved. The germline V gene has CDR1 SEHNR and CDR2 FQNEAQ (reference sequence). CDR3 length equals 12 residues. Trimming left V 1 base short and J 3 bases short, with 1 base between. The CDR3 bases are TGTGCCAGCAGCTTAGACAATCAGCCCCAGCATTTT. Translated: CASSLDNQPQHF. Full variable domain (rest looked up from reference TRBV7-9 and TRBJ1-5): DTGVSQNPRHKITKRGQNVTFRCDPISEHNRLYWYRQTLGQGPEFLTYFQNEAQLEKSRLLSDRFSAERPKGSFSTLEIQRTEQGDSAMYLCASSLDNQPQHFGDGTRLSIL.

This clone has just one count. The J gene is TRBJ1-2, the V gene TRBV4-2, with D uncertain. V gave up 1 base and J gave up 2 bases, with 8 bases separating them. This CDR3 has 14 residues. CDR1 is LGHNA and CDR2 is YNFKEQ in the germline V gene. In DNA, the CDR3 is TGTGCCAGCAGCCAAGTGTTGGAAAACTATGGCTACACCTTC. It yields the protein CASSQVLENYGYTF.

This chain links TRBV6-6 with TRBJ1-1; 7 bases are shared with TRBD1. This CDR3 has 12 amino acids. CDR1 is MNHNY, CDR2 SVGAGI, per germline (reference sequence). V lost 8 bases, J lost 2 bases, and 2 bases stayed unmatched. The CDR3 region is CASGQANTEAFF. Here the CDR3 DNA reads TGTGCCAGCGGACAGGCCAACACTGAAGCTTTCTTT.

This clone was seen more than once but under ten times. V is TRBV6-4 and J is TRBJ2-1; the D gene is possibly TRBD2 (6 bases). The CDR3 is 15 residues long. Trimming removed 2 bases at V and 6 bases at J, with 14 bases between. CDR1 MRHNA and CDR2 SNTAGT come from the germline V gene. This CDR3 reads CASSDGGVEVNEQFF. The CDR3 DNA reads as TGTGCCAGCAGTGACGGAGGGGTTGAGGTCAATGAGCAGTTCTTC.

The chain carries TRBV25-1 and TRBJ1-2, with a possible D match to TRBD1 (6 bases). CDR1 is MGHDK, CDR2 SYGVNS, per germline. The CDR3 covers 16 residues. V was pared by 2 bases and J by 5 bases, with 18 bases between. The CDR3: CASSEPGTLSIYGYTF. In DNA, the CDR3 is TGTGCCAGCAGTGAACCCGGGACATTGTCGATTTATGGCTACACCTTC.

This chain links TRBV28 with TRBJ2-1, with D uncertain. Germline lookup yields CDR1 MDHEN and CDR2 SYDVKM. The CDR3 contains 16 residues. Between the trimmed V and J ends, which lost 6 bases and 7 bases, there was a span of 22 bases. The CDR3 DNA reads as TGTGCCAGCAGGATCCGAGTGACGGGCATGGGGAATGAGCAGTTCTTC. Protein: CASRIRVTGMGNEQFF.

This sequence joins TRBV15 and TRBJ2-5; D ambiguous. Germline loops: CDR1 LNHNV, CDR2 YYDKDF (reference sequence). The CDR3 runs to 16 residues. The V gene lost 0 bases and the J gene lost 5 bases, with 16 bases spanning the gap. The CDR3, as DNA: TGTGCCACCAGCAGAGATCGGATGGGCAGCAGGGAGACCCAGTACTTC. Its protein product is CATSRDRMGSRETQYF.

The genes are TRBV9 and TRBJ1-2; 10 positions agree with TRBD1. After removal of 4 bases from V and 3 bases from J, the junction contained 3 bases not matched to a gene. Germline values: CDR1 SGDLS, CDR2 YYNGEE. The CDR3 totals 14 residues. CDR3 nucleotide sequence: TGTGCCAGCAGCTCCGGACAGGGGGACTATGGCTACACCTTC. This sequence encodes CASSSGQGDYGYTF.

This clone occurred a few times. V usage is TRBV9 and J usage is TRBJ1-3; 7 bases are shared with TRBD1. This CDR3 has 16 residues. Germline V gene sequence: CDR1 SGDLS, CDR2 YYNGEE. Trimming at V came to 4 bases and at J to 5 bases, leaving 12 bases not matched to a gene. The CDR3 bases are TGTGCCAGCAGCACATACCGGGAGACAGGGAGAAACACCATATATTTT. It codes for CASSTYRETGRNTIYF.

This clone is a singleton in its sample. This rearrangement joins TRBV5-1 to TRBJ2-2, with TRBD2 identical over 7 bases. There are 15 residues in the CDR3. Germline V gene data show CDR1 as SGHRS and CDR2 as YFSETQ. V lost 0 bases and J lost 5; bases outside the gene matches: 4. CDR3 amino acids: CASSLAGGGTGELFF. The CDR3 DNA reads TGCGCCAGCAGCTTGGCCGGGGGAGGGACCGGGGAGCTGTTTTTT.

This chain joins TRBV27 and TRBJ2-7; 11 bases fit TRBD2. Trimming removed 7 bases from V and 4 bases from J; junction bases left unmatched: 3. The CDR3 extends over 13 amino acids. Germline V CDR1 and CDR2: MNHEY, SMNVEV (reference sequence). In nucleotides, the CDR3 is TGTGCCAGCACTCTAGCGGGAGGATACGAGCAGTACTTC. This codes for CASTLAGGYEQYF.

This sequence joins TRBV9 and TRBJ2-3; no reliable D call. The CDR3 totals 18 residues. Trimming removed 4 bases from V and 0 bases from J, with 21 bases in between. CDR1 and CDR2 from the germline V gene are SGDLS and YYNGEE. CDR3 sequence: CASSLIDWNHPSTDTQYF. Here the CDR3 DNA reads TGTGCCAGCAGCTTAATTGACTGGAACCACCCTAGCACAGATACGCAGTATTTT. The entire variable domain, with the rest obtained from reference TRBV9 and TRBJ2-3, is as follows: DSGVTQTPKHLITATGQRVTLRCSPRSGDLSVYWYQQSLDQGLQFLIQYYNGEERAKGNILERFSAQQFPDLHSELNLSSLELGDSALYFCASSLIDWNHPSTDTQYFGPGTRLTVL.

This sequence joins TRBV12-3 or TRBV12-4 and TRBJ2-3; D remains unclear. CDR3 size: 12 residues. Trimming cost V 6 bases and J 4 bases, with 8 bases left between them. The CDR3 DNA follows: TGTGCCAGCAGCCTGGATTCAGATACGCAGTATTTT. Protein product: CASSLDSDTQYF.

V and J are TRBV6-6 and TRBJ2-7, with D possibly being TRBD1 (6 bases). This CDR3 has 14 amino acids. Germline lookup yields CDR1 MNHNY and CDR2 SVGAGI (reference sequence). Trimming pared 7 bases from V and 2 bases from J, leaving 15 bases between. CDR3 DNA: TGTGCCAGCACCAGGGGAAGGAAGGCCTACGAGCAGTACTTC. It specifies CASTRGRKAYEQYF.

This clone has only one observation. V gene TRBV6-2 or TRBV6-3 combines with J gene TRBJ1-6; D is uncertain. The CDR3 runs 13 residues. Germline V gene data show CDR1 as MNHEY and CDR2 as SVGEGT. Deletions cut 4 bases from V and 9 bases from J, with 10 bases between. DNA of the CDR3: TGTGCCAGCAGTTCAAGAGGGTTTTCACCCCTCCACTTT. Protein: CASSSRGFSPLHF.